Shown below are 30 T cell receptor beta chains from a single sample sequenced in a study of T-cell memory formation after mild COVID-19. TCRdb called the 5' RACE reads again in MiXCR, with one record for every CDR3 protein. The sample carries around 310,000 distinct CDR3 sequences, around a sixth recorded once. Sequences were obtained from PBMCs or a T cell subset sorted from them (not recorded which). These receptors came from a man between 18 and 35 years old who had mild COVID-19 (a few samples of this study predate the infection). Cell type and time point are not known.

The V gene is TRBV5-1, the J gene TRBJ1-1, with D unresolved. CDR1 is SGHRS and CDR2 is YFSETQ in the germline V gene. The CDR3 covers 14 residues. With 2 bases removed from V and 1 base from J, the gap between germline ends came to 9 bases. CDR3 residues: CASSFLGGNTEAFF. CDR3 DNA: TGCGCCAGCAGCTTCCTGGGAGGGAACACTGAAGCTTTCTTT.

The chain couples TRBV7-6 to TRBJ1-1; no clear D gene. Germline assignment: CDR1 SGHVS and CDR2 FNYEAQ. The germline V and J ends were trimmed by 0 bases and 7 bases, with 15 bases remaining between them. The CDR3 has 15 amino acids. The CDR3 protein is CASSLATRGGGEAFF. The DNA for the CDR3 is TGTGCCAGCAGCTTAGCCACCCGGGGAGGTGGTGAAGCTTTCTTT.

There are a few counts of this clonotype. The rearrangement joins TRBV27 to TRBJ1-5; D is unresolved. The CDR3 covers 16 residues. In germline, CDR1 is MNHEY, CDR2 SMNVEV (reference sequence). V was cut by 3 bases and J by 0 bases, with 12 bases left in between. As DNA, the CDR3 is TGTGCCAGCAGTTTGGAAGGACCCTATAGCAATCAGCCCCAGCATTTT. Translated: CASSLEGPYSNQPQHF.

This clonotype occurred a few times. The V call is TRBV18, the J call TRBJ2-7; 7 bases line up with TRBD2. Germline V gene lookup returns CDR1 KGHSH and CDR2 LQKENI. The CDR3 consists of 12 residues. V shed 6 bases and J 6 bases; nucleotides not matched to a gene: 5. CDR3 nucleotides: TGTGCCAGCTCCCTTTCGGGGGGCGAGCAGTACTTC. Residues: CASSLSGGEQYF.

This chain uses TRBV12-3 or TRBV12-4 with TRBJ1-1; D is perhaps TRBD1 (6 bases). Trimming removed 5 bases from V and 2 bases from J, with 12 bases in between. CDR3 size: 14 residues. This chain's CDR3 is CASSIGQTNTEAFF. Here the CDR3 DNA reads TGTGCCAGCAGTATTGGACAGACAAACACTGAAGCTTTCTTT.

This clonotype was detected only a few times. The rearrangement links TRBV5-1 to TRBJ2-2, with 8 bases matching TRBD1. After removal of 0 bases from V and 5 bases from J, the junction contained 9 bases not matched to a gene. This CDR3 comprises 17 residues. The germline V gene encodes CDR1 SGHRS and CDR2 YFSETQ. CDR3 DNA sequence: TGCGCCAGCAGCTTGGGCTTCGGACAGGGTTTTACCGGGGAGCTGTTTTTT. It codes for CASSLGFGQGFTGELFF. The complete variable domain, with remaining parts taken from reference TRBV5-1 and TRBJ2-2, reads KAGVTQTPRYLIKTRGQQVTLSCSPISGHRSVSWYQQTPGQGLQFLFEYFSETQRNKGNFPGRFSGRQFSNSRSEMNVSTLELGDSALYLCASSLGFGQGFTGELFFGEGSRLTVL.

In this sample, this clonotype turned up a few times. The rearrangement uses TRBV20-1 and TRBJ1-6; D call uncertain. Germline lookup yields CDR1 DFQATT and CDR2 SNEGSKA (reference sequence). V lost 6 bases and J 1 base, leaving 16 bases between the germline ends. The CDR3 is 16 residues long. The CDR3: CSAADPKRSYNSPLHF. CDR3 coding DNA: TGCAGTGCCGCAGACCCCAAGCGGTCCTATAATTCACCCCTCCACTTT.

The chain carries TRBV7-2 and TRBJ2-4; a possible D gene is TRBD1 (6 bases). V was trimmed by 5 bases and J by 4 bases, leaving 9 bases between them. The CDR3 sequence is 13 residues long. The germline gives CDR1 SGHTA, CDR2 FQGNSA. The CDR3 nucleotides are TGTGCCAGCAGCGGACAGTTTAAAAACATTCAGTACTTC. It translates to CASSGQFKNIQYF.

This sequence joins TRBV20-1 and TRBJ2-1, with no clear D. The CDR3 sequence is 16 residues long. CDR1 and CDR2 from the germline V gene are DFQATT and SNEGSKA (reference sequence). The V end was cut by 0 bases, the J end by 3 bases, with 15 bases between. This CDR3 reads CSARDPINPIYNEQFF. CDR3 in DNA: TGCAGTGCTAGAGACCCCATAAATCCCATCTACAATGAGCAGTTCTTC.

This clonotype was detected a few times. The CDR3 loop reads CASSALGSYEQYF. The CDR3 coding sequence is TGTGCCAGCAGTGCCCTGGGAAGCTACGAGCAGTACTTC. The chain combines TRBV6-1 with TRBJ2-7; D unclear. The V and J ends lost 4 bases and 3 bases respectively, with 10 bases between them. The CDR3 is 13 amino acids. The germline gives CDR1 MNHNS, CDR2 SASEGT.

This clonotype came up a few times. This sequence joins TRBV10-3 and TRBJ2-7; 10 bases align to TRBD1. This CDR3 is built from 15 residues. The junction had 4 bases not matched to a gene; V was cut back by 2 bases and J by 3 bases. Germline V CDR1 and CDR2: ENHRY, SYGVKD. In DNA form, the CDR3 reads TGTGCCATCAGTGAGGGGGACAGGGGCGGCTACGAGCAGTACTTC. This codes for CAISEGDRGGYEQYF.

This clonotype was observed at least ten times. The CDR3 DNA reads as TGTGCCAGTAGCTTAGCCCCCAGGAACAATGAGCAGTTCTTC. Translated, it gives CASSLAPRNNEQFF. The J gene is TRBJ2-1, the V gene TRBV12-3 or TRBV12-4; D unclear. V lost 9 bases and J lost 5, with 17 bases in between. This CDR3 has 14 amino acids.

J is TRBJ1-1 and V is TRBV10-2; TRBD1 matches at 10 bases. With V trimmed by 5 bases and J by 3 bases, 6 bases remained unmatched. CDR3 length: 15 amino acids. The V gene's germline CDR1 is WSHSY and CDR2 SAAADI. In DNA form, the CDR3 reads TGCGCCAGCAGTCCCCGGGACAGGGGTGACACTGAAGCTTTCTTT. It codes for CASSPRDRGDTEAFF.

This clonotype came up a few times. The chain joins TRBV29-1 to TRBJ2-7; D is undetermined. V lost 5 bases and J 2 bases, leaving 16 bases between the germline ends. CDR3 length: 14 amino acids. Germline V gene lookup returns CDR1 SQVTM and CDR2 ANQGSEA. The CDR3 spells CSVFLGSAAYEQYF. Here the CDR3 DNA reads TGCAGCGTTTTTTTGGGGTCGGCCGCCTACGAGCAGTACTTC.

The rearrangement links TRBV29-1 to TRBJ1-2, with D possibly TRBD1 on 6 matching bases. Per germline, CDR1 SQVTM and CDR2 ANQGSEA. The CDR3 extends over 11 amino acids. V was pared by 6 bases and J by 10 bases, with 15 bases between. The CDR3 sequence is CSVLARGDYTF. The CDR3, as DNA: TGCAGCGTCCTGGCCAGGGGCGACTACACCTTC.

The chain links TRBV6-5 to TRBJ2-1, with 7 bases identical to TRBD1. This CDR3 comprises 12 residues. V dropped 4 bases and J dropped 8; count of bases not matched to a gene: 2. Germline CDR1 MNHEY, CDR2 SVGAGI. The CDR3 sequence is CASSSGGDEQFF. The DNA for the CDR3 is TGTGCCAGCAGTTCAGGGGGTGATGAGCAGTTCTTC.

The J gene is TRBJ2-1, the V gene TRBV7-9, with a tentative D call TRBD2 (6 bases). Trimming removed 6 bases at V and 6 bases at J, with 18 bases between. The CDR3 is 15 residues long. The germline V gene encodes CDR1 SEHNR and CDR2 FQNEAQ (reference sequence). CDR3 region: CASRLGGLGPNEQFF. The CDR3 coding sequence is TGTGCCAGCAGACTAGGAGGGCTTGGGCCCAATGAGCAGTTCTTC.

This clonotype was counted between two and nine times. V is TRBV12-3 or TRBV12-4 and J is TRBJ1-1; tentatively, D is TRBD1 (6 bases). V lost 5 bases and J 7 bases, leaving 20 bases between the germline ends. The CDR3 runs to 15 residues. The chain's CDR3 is CASSIPSTGVFEAFF. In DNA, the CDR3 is TGTGCCAGCAGTATACCCTCGACAGGCGTTTTTGAAGCTTTCTTT.

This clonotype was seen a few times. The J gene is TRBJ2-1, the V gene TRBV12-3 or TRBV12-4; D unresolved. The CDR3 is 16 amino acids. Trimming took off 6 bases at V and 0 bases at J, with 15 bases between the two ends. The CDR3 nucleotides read TGTGCCAGCAGCGATTCCCATTCTAGCTCCTACAATGAGCAGTTCTTC. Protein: CASSDSHSSSYNEQFF.

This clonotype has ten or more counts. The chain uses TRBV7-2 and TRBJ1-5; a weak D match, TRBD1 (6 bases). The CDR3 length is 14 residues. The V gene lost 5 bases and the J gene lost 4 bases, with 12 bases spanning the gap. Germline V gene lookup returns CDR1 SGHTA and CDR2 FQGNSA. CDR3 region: CASSPGRGNQPQHF. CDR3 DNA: TGTGCCAGCAGCCCGGGGAGGGGGAATCAGCCCCAGCATTTT.

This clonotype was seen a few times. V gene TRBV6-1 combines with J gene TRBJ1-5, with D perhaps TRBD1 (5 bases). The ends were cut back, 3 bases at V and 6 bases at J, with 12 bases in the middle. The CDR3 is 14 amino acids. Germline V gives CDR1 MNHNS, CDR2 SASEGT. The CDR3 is CASSEVGQGQPQHF. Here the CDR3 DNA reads TGTGCCAGCAGTGAGGTGGGGCAAGGTCAGCCCCAGCATTTT.

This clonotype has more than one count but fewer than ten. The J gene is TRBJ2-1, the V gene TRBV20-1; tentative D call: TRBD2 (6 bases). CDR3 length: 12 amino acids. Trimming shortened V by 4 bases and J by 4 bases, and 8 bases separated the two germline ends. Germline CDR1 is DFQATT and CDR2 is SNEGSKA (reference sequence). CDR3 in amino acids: CSAIAVYNEQFF. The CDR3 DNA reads TGCAGTGCTATAGCGGTGTACAATGAGCAGTTCTTC.

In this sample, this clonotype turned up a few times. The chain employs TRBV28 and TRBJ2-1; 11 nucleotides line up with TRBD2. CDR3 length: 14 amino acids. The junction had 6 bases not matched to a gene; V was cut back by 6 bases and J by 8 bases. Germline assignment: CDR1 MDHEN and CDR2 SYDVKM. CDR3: CASRYSGGADEQFF. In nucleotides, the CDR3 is TGTGCCAGCAGATATAGCGGGGGGGCCGATGAGCAGTTCTTC.

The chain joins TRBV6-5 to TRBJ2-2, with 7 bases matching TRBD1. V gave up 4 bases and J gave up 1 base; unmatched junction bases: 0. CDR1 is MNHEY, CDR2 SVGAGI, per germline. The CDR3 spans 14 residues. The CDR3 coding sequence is TGTGCCAGCAGTTGGACAGGGAACACCGGGGAGCTGTTTTTT. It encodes CASSWTGNTGELFF.

The DNA of the CDR3 is TGCAGGGGAACAGGGGGCTCTGGCTACACCTTC. Translation: CRGTGGSGYTF. The rearrangement joins TRBV20-1 to TRBJ1-2; TRBD1 matches 9 bases. The CDR3 extends over 11 amino acids. CDR1 is DFQATT and CDR2 is SNEGSKA in the germline V gene (reference sequence).

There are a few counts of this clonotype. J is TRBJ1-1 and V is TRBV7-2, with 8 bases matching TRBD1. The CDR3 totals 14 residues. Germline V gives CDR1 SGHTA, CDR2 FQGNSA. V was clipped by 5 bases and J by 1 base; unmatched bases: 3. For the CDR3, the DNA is TGTGCCAGCAGCGTTGACAGGGGGAACACTGAAGCTTTCTTT. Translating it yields CASSVDRGNTEAFF.

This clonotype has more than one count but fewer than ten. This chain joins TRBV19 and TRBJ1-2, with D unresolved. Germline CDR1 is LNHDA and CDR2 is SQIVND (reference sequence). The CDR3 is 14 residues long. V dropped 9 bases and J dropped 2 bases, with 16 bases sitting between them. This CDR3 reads CASHSAPLNYGYTF. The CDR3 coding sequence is TGTGCCAGCCACTCAGCCCCGCTAAACTATGGCTACACCTTC.

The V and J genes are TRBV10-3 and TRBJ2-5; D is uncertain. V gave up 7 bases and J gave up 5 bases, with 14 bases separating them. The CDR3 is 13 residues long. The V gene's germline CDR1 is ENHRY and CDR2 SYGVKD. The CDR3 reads CAINRGQLETQYF. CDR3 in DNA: TGTGCCATCAACCGCGGCCAGCTTGAGACCCAGTACTTC.

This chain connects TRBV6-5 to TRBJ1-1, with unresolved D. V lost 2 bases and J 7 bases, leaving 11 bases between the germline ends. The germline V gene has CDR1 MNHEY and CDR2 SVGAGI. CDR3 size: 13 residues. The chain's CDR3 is CASSYGGPDEAFF. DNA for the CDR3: TGTGCCAGCAGTTACGGAGGGCCGGATGAAGCTTTCTTT.

The CDR3 region has the DNA TGCAGCGTGACAGGGGACGTCGGCACCGGGGAGCTGTTTTTT. It is translated as CSVTGDVGTGELFF. This sequence joins TRBV29-1 and TRBJ2-2, with 8 bases identical to TRBD1. J gave up 4 bases and V 6 bases, and 7 bases lay outside the gene matches. The germline V gene has CDR1 SQVTM and CDR2 ANQGSEA. This CDR3 is built from 14 residues.